These T cell receptor beta chains were read from a single sample in a study of monozygotic twins with inflammatory bowel disease. TCRdb re-called the 5' RACE reads and gives one entry per CDR3 protein, without DNA. This table holds some 150,000 distinct CDR3 sequences. Sequencing input: blood. The receptor source for this set is a human donor with ulcerative colitis or Crohn's disease, or a healthy co-twin of an affected twin (not recorded which). CDR3s include the opening cysteine and the closing phenylalanine or tryptophan. Each record gives: V gene, J gene, CDR3 protein.

V: TRBV20-1
J: TRBJ2-2
CDR3: CSAPRGGQGELFF

V: TRBV12-3/TRBV12-4
J: TRBJ2-3
CDR3: CASSPPGFRTDTQYF

V: TRBV27
J: TRBJ2-1
CDR3: CASSLIHSSYNEQFF

V: TRBV16
J: TRBJ1-1
CDR3: CASSIDTNTEAFF

V: TRBV20-1
J: TRBJ1-2
CDR3: CSARAGTRDGYTF

V: TRBV27
J: TRBJ2-1
CDR3: CASSREMNEQFF

V: TRBV4-3
J: TRBJ1-4
CDR3: CASSPRAGAPDEKLFF

V: TRBV4-3
J: TRBJ1-2
CDR3: CASSQDPDSYGYTF

V: TRBV19
J: TRBJ2-4
CDR3: CASSMVGKKNIQYF

V: TRBV20-1
J: TRBJ2-4
CDR3: CSAPWTPLAKNIQYF

V: TRBV5-1
J: TRBJ2-2
CDR3: CASSRRAGGPGELFF

V: TRBV6-5
J: TRBJ2-5
CDR3: CASSQGRETQYF

V: TRBV7-9
J: TRBJ2-1
CDR3: CAITPDGEQFF

V: TRBV20-1
J: TRBJ2-7
CDR3: CSALAGATYEQYF

V: TRBV6-1
J: TRBJ1-1
CDR3: CASSPRHAEAFF

V: TRBV12-3/TRBV12-4
J: TRBJ1-4
CDR3: CASSLIRTGANEKLFF

V: TRBV9
J: TRBJ2-4
CDR3: CASSVPGLGQHIQYF

V: TRBV11-2
J: TRBJ2-5
CDR3: CASSFGIRLAGGPGETQYF

V: TRBV7-3
J: TRBJ2-4
CDR3: CASSSGPTGSAKNIQYF

V: TRBV2
J: TRBJ2-3
CDR3: CASRWGSSTDTQYF

V: TRBV2
J: TRBJ2-7
CDR3: CASKGQSSEQYF

V: TRBV27
J: TRBJ1-1
CDR3: CASSSDWAKAEAFF

V: TRBV5-1
J: TRBJ1-1
CDR3: CASSSFYRAHNNTEAFF

V: TRBV19
J: TRBJ1-5
CDR3: CASSRWGSPSQPQHF

V: TRBV7-8
J: TRBJ1-5
CDR3: CASSYSMGGGQPQHF

V: TRBV2
J: TRBJ1-2
CDR3: CASSEINYGYTF